This paragraph covers one TCR beta chain sequence. The time point here: after dendritic cell vaccination, including at tumor progression/relapse. The data are from a study of glioma-infiltrating T cells after dendritic cell vaccination. About the study: Autologous tumor lysate was loaded overnight onto monocyte-derived dendritic cells grown about seven days with IL-4 and GM-CSF.

The germline gives CDR1 LNHDA, CDR2 SQIVND (reference sequence). Trimming cost V 2 bases and J 0 bases, with 14 bases left between them. The CDR3 totals 17 residues. Input was approximately 1.8 ug genomic DNA, or all available if less. Sequenced by immunoSEQ multiplex PCR; TCRdb stores in-frame clones only, minus some. The data hold about 99,000 clones, with approximately 80% observed a single time. This specimen was blood, taken after dendritic cell vaccination. This chain uses TRBV19 with TRBJ1-3; no reliable D call. The receptor comes from a human donor with glioblastoma. The CDR3 region is CASSIFASLSSGNTIYF. The CDR3 nucleotides read TGTGCCAGTAGTATATTTGCGTCACTCTCCTCTGGAAACACCATATATTTT.